The 9 T cell receptor beta chains below were found in one sample sequenced in a study of patients and donors after allogeneic stem cell transplantation. TCRdb independently ran MiXCR on the RT-PCR reads; one entry per CDR3 protein. Of a few hundred thousand distinct CDR3 sequences detected, less than 15% appear once; the ten largest clones hold about 9.9%. Sequenced input: blood, either unsorted or a sorted T cell fraction (not recorded which). These receptor sequences come from a human donor who was either an allogeneic HSCT recipient or a stem cell or donor lymphocyte infusion donor (not recorded which). It is not recorded whose cells these are; they may come from a transplant donor.

This clonotype occurred many times. This chain uses TRBV7-2 with TRBJ1-1; D gene ambiguous. CDR3 length: 13 residues. V was trimmed by 0 bases and J by 9 bases, leaving 11 bases between them. The germline V gene encodes CDR1 SGHTA and CDR2 FQGNSA. CDR3 DNA: TGTGCCAGCAGCTTAGCAGGGTGGGGAAAAGCTTTCTTT. Its translation: CASSLAGWGKAFF.

In its sample, this clonotype was seen many times. The chain combines TRBV6-5 with TRBJ2-7, with a tentative D call TRBD1 (6 bases). Trimming took off 0 bases at V and 1 base at J, with 13 bases between the two ends. The CDR3 runs to 16 residues. Germline loops: CDR1 MNHEY, CDR2 SVGAGI. CDR3 sequence: CASSYSFQGRSYEQYF. CDR3 sequence (DNA): TGTGCCAGCAGTTACTCTTTTCAGGGGCGGTCCTACGAGCAGTACTTC.

A few counts support this clonotype. The chain carries TRBV6-1 and TRBJ2-4, with 7 bases that match TRBD1. V lost 5 bases and J lost 0; bases outside the gene matches: 10. The germline gives CDR1 MNHNS, CDR2 SASEGT. The CDR3 spans 17 residues. The CDR3: CASSPRQGSLAKNIQYF. In nucleotides, the CDR3 is TGTGCCAGCAGTCCTCGACAGGGATCTTTAGCCAAAAACATTCAGTACTTC.

The V and J genes are TRBV6-6 and TRBJ2-1; D gene ambiguous. Germline V gives CDR1 MNHNY, CDR2 SVGAGI (reference sequence). Trimming pared 2 bases from V and 9 bases from J, leaving 11 bases between. The CDR3 spans 13 residues. The CDR3 sequence is CASSYRVGPEQFF. DNA of the CDR3: TGTGCCAGCAGTTACCGTGTAGGTCCTGAGCAGTTCTTC.

This clonotype came up many times. This chain links TRBV7-3 with TRBJ2-3; TRBD2 is a possible D gene (6 bases). CDR1 SGHTA and CDR2 FQGTGA come from the germline V gene. The CDR3 covers 15 residues. V was cut by 4 bases and J by 2 bases, with 13 bases left in between. CDR3 sequence reads: CASSYLGGPTDTQYF. The CDR3 DNA reads TGTGCCAGCAGCTATCTGGGGGGACCCACAGATACGCAGTATTTT.

The gene calls are TRBV12-3 or TRBV12-4 and TRBJ1-3, with D possibly matching TRBD1 (6 bases). The CDR3 loop spans 15 amino acids. V was trimmed by 6 bases and J by 4 bases, leaving 16 bases between them. The CDR3 DNA is TGTGCCAGCAGACCCGACAGGTATTCCGGAAACACCATATATTTT. Translation gives CASRPDRYSGNTIYF.

This clonotype was picked up many times. At one end the junction does not follow the germline gene, possibly because of a read error. This chain's CDR3 is CASSATGQGPKSF. CDR3 DNA: TGTGCCAGCAGTGCTACTGGACAGGGCCCTAAGAGCTTC. V and J are TRBV12-3 or TRBV12-4 and TRBJ2-5; 8 positions agree with TRBD1. CDR3 length: 13 residues.

In its sample, this clonotype was seen many times. This rearrangement joins TRBV24-1 to TRBJ1-1, with D maybe TRBD1 (5 bases). Germline values: CDR1 KGHDR, CDR2 SFDVKD. V lost 7 bases and J lost 1, with 9 bases in between. The CDR3 sequence is 13 residues long. DNA for the CDR3: TGTGCCACCAGCCTCGGGGGGAACACTGAAGCTTTCTTT. This gives the protein CATSLGGNTEAFF.

This clonotype was seen a few times. The genes are TRBV10-3 and TRBJ1-6; D is ambiguous. Trimming stripped 2 bases from V and 6 bases from J, with 11 bases between. CDR1 and CDR2 from the germline V gene are ENHRY and SYGVKD. This CDR3 contains 15 residues. The CDR3 DNA reads as TGTGCCATCAGTGAGGAGCGGTTCAGTAATTCACCCCTCCACTTT. Its protein is CAISEERFSNSPLHF.